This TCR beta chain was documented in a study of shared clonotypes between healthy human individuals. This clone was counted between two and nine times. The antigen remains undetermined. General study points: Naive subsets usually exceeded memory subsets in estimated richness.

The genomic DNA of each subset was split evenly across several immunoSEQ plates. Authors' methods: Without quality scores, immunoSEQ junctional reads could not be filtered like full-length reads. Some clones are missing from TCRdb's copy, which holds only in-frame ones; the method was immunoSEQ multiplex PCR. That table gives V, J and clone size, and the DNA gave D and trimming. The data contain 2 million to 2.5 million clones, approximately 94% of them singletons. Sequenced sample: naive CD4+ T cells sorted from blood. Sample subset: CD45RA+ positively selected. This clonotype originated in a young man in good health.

CDR3 DNA: TGTGCCAGCGCGACCGGGGAGCTGTTTTTT. Its protein is CASATGELFF. The chain couples TRBV6-1 to TRBJ2-2; D remains unclear. This CDR3 is 10 amino acids long. Germline V gene data show CDR1 as MNHNS and CDR2 as SASEGT. Trimming stripped 8 bases from V and 5 bases from J, with 3 bases between.